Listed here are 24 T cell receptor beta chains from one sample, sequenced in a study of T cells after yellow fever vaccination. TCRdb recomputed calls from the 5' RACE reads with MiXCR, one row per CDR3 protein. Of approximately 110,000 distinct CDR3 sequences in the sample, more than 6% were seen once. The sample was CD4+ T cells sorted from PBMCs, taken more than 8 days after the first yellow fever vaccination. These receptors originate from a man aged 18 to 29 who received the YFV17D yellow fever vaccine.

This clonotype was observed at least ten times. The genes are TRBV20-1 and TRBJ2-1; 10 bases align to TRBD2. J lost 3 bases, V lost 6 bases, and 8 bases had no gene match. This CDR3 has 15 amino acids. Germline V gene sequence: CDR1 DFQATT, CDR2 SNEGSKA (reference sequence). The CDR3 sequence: CSAPLAGAGYNEQFF. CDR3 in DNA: TGCAGTGCACCTCTAGCGGGGGCCGGCTACAATGAGCAGTTCTTC.

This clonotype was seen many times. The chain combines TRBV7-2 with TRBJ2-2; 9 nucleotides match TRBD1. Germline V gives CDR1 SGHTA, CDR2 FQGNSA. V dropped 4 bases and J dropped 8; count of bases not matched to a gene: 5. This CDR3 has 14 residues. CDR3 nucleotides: TGTGCCAGCAGCTGGGACAGGGCGGCAGGGGAGCTGTTTTTT. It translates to CASSWDRAAGELFF. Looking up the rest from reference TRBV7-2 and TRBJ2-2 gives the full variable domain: GAGVSQSPSNKVTEKGKDVELRCDPISGHTALYWYRQSLGQGLEFLIYFQGNSAPDKSGLPSDRFSAERTGGSVSTLTIQRTQQEDSAVYLCASSWDRAAGELFFGEGSRLTVL.

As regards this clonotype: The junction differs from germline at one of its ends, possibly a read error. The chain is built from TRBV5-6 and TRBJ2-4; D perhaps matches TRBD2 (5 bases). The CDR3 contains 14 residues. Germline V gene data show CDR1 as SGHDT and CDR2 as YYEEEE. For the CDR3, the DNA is TGTGCCATCAGCTCCGGGATTGGAGGAAACATTCAGTACTTC. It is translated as CAISSGIGGNIQYF.

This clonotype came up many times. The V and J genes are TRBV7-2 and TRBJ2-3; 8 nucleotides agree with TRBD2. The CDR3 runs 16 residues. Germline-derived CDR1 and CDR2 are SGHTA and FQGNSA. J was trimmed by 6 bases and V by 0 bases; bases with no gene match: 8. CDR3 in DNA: TGTGCCAGCAGCTTAGCCGTAGCGGGGCCGGTGGATACGCAGTATTTT. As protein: CASSLAVAGPVDTQYF.

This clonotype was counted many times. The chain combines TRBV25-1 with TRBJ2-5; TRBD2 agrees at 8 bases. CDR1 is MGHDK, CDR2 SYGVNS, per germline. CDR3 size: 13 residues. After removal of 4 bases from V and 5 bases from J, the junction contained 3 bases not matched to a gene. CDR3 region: CASSGSSGETQYF. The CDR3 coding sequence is TGTGCCAGCAGTGGGTCTAGCGGGGAGACCCAGTACTTC.

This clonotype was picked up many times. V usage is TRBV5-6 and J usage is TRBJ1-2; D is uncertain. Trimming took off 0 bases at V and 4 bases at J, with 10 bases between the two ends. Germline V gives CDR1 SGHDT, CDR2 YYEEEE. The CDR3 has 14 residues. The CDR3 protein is CASSLGTGSYGYTF. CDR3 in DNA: TGTGCCAGCAGCTTGGGGACGGGCAGCTATGGCTACACCTTC.

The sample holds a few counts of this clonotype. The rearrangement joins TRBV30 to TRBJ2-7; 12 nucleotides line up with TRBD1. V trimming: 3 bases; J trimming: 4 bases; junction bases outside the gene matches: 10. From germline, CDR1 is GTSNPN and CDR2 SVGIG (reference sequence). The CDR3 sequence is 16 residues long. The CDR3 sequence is CAWRKSWGQGAYEQYF. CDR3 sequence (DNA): TGTGCCTGGAGAAAGAGCTGGGGACAGGGGGCTTACGAGCAGTACTTC.

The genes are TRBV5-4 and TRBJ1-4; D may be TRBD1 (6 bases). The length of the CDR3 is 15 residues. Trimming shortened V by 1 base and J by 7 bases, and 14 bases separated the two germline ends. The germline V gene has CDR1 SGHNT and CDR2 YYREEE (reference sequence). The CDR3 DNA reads TGTGCCAGCAGCTTGAAGGCACAGGGCGGTGAAAAACTGTTTTTT. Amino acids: CASSLKAQGGEKLFF. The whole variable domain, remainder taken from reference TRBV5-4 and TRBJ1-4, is ETGVTQSPTHLIKTRGQQVTLRCSSQSGHNTVSWYQQALGQGPQFIFQYYREEENGRGNFPPRFSGLQFPNYSSELNVNALELDDSALYLCASSLKAQGGEKLFFGSGTQLSVL.

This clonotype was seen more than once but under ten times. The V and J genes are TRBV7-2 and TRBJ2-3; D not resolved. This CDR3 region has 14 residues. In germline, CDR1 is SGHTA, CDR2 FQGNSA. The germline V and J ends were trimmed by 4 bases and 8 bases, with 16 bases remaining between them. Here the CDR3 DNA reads TGTGCCAGCAGCTCCCCGCAAGGCCCCCGTACGCAGTATTTT. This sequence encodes CASSSPQGPRTQYF.

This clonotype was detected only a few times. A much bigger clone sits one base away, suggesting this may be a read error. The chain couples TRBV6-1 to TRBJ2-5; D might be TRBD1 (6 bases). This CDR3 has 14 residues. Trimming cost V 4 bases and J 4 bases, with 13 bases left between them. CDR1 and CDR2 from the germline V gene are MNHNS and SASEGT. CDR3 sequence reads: CASSGGTGIETQYF. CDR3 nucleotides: TGTGCCAGCAGTGGGGGCACAGGGATAGAGACCCAGTACTTC.

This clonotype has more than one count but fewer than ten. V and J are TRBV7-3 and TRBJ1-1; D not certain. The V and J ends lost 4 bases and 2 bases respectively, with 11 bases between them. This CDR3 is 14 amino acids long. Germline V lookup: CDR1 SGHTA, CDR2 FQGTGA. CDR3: CASSSHGRNTEAFF. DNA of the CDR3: TGTGCCAGCAGCTCCCACGGACGAAACACTGAAGCTTTCTTT.

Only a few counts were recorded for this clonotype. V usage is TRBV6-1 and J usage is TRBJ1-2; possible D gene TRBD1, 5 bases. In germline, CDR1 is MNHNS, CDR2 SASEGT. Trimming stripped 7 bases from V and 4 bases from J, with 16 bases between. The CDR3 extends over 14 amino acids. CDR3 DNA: TGTGCCAGCATAATGACAGCGGAAACCTATGGCTACACCTTC. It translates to CASIMTAETYGYTF.

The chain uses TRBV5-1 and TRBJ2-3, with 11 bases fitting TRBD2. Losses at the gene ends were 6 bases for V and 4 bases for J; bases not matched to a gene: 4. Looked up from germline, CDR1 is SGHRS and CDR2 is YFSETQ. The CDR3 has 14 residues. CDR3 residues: CASNPGLAADTQYF. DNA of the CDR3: TGCGCCAGCAACCCGGGACTAGCGGCAGATACGCAGTATTTT. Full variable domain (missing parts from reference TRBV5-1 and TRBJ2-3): KAGVTQTPRYLIKTRGQQVTLSCSPISGHRSVSWYQQTPGQGLQFLFEYFSETQRNKGNFPGRFSGRQFSNSRSEMNVSTLELGDSALYLCASNPGLAADTQYFGPGTRLTVL.

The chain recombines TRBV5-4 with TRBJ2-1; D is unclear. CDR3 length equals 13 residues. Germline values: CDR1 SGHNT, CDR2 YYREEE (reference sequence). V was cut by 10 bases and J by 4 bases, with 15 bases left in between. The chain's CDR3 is CASHPVGYNEQFF. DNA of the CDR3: TGTGCCTCCCACCCCGTTGGGTACAATGAGCAGTTCTTC.

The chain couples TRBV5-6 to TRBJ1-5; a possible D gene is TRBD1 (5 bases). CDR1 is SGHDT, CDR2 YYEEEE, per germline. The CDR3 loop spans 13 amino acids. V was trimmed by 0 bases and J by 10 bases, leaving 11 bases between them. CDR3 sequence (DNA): TGTGCCAGCAGCTTGGCCAGGGAGGGACCCCAGCATTTT. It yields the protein CASSLAREGPQHF.

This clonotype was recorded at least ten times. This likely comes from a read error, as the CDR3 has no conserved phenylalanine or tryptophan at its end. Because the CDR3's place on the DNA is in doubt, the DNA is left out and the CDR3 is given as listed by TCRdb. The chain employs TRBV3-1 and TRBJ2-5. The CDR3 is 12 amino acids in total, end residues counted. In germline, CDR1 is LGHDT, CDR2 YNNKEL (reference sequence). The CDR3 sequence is CASSQQKGNCAL.

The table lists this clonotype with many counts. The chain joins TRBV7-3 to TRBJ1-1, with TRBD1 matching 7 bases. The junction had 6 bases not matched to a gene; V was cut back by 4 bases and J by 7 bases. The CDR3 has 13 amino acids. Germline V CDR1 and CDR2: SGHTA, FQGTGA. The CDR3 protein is CASSSDRDSEAFF. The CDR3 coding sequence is TGTGCCAGCAGCTCTGACCGGGACAGTGAAGCTTTCTTT.

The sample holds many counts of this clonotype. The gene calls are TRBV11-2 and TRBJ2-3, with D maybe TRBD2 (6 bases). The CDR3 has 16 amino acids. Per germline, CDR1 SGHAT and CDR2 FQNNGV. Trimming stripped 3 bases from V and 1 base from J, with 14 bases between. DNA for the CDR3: TGTGCCAGCAGCTTGGGGACTCTCTCTCGCACAGATACGCAGTATTTT. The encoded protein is CASSLGTLSRTDTQYF.

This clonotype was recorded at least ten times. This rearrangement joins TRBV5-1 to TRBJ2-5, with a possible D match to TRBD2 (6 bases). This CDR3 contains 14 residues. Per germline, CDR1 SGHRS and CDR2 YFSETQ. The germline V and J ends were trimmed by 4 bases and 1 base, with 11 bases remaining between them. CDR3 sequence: CASSAAGGQETQYF. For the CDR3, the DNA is TGCGCCAGCAGCGCGGCCGGGGGCCAAGAGACCCAGTACTTC.

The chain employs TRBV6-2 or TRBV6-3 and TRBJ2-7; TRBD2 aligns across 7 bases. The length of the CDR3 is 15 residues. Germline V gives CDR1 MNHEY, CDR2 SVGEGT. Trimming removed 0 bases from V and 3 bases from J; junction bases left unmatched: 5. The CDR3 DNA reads TGTGCCAGCAGTTACTCGGTGGCGGGGGTCTACGAGCAGTACTTC. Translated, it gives CASSYSVAGVYEQYF.

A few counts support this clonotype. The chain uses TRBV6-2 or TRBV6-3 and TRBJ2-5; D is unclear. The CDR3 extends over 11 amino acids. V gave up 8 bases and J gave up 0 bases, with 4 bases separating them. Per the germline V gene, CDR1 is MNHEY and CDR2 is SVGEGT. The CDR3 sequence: CASQYQETQYF. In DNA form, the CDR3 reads TGTGCCAGCCAGTACCAAGAGACCCAGTACTTC.

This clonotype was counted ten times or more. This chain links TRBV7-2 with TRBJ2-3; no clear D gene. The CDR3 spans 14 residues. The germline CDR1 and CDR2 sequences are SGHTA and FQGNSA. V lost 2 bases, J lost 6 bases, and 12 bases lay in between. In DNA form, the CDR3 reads TGTGCCAGCAGCTTATTACAACGTCGGGATACGCAGTATTTT. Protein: CASSLLQRRDTQYF. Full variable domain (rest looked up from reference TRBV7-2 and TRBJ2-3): GAGVSQSPSNKVTEKGKDVELRCDPISGHTALYWYRQSLGQGLEFLIYFQGNSAPDKSGLPSDRFSAERTGGSVSTLTIQRTQQEDSAVYLCASSLLQRRDTQYFGPGTRLTVL.

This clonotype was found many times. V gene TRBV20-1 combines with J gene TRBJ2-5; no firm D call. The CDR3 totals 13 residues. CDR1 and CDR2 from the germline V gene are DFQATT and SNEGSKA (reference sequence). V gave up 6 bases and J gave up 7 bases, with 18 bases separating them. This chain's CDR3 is CSALPPGLLTQYF. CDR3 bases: TGCAGTGCCCTCCCCCCGGGTCTTTTGACCCAGTACTTC.

The CDR3 DNA reads TGTGCCAGCTCACCACCGTCAGAGGAGGGACTCAATGAGCAGTTCTTC. This gives the protein CASSPPSEEGLNEQFF. The rearrangement uses TRBV18 and TRBJ2-1, with a tentative D call TRBD2 (6 bases). V dropped 0 bases and J dropped 6 bases, with 15 bases sitting between them. Germline V lookup: CDR1 KGHSH, CDR2 LQKENI. The CDR3 sequence is 16 residues long.